Shown below are 18 T cell receptor beta chains from a single sample sequenced in a study of T cells after yellow fever vaccination. TCRdb independently ran MiXCR on the 5' RACE reads; one entry per CDR3 protein. The sample includes approximately 300,000 distinct CDR3 sequences, about 6.6% of them seen just once. Sample: PBMCs, taken more than 35 days after the first yellow fever vaccination. These receptors were taken from a man between 18 and 35 years old who received the YFV17D yellow fever vaccine.

This sequence joins TRBV5-1 and TRBJ1-4; D is possibly TRBD1 (6 bases). V was trimmed by 4 bases and J by 5 bases, leaving 15 bases between them. The CDR3 totals 15 residues. Germline V gives CDR1 SGHRS, CDR2 YFSETQ. The chain's CDR3 is CASSPQQGSNEKLFF. The CDR3 nucleotides read TGCGCCAGCAGCCCACAACAGGGATCGAATGAAAAACTGTTTTTT.

This clonotype was seen more than once but under ten times. The rearrangement uses TRBV4-1 and TRBJ1-1; D not certain. Trimming left V 0 bases short and J 13 bases short, with 18 bases between. The CDR3 runs 14 residues. Germline assignment: CDR1 MGHRA and CDR2 YSYEKL. The CDR3 region has the DNA TGCGCCAGCAGCCAAGATTCGCTCGGTAGGGCCCATTTCTTT. Protein product: CASSQDSLGRAHFF.

This clonotype appeared a few times. The genes are TRBV5-1 and TRBJ1-1; maybe TRBD1 (6 bases). Germline values: CDR1 SGHRS, CDR2 YFSETQ. This CDR3 has 14 amino acids. The ends were cut back, 2 bases at V and 3 bases at J, with 11 bases in the middle. The CDR3 protein is CASSLADRDTEAFF. DNA of the CDR3: TGCGCCAGCAGCTTAGCGGACAGAGACACTGAAGCTTTCTTT.

This clonotype was observed a few times. The chain uses TRBV24-1 and TRBJ2-3, with 8 bases fitting TRBD1. Germline CDR1 KGHDR, CDR2 SFDVKD. This CDR3 region has 15 residues. V shed 6 bases, J shed 4 bases, and the junction held 8 bases outside the gene matches. The DNA of the CDR3 is TGTGCCACCAGTCCCGGACAGGGCCGCGCAGATACGCAGTATTTT. It is translated as CATSPGQGRADTQYF.

The gene calls are TRBV29-1 and TRBJ2-1, with a tentative D call TRBD1 (6 bases). This CDR3 region has 12 residues. CDR1 is SQVTM and CDR2 is ANQGSEA in the germline V gene. The V end was cut by 4 bases, the J end by 6 bases, with 10 bases between. Written as DNA, the CDR3 is TGCAGCGTTGTCAGAGGGGGCAATGAGCAGTTCTTC. This codes for CSVVRGGNEQFF.

The rearrangement joins TRBV7-2 to TRBJ2-7, with a weak D call TRBD1 (5 bases). V dropped 5 bases and J dropped 4 bases, with 15 bases sitting between them. Looked up from germline, CDR1 is SGHTA and CDR2 is FQGNSA. CDR3 length: 14 residues. For the CDR3, the DNA is TGTGCCAGCAGCCCTCAGAGTGGGGCGTACGAGCAGTACTTC. This gives the protein CASSPQSGAYEQYF.

V gene TRBV7-2 combines with J gene TRBJ2-7; 7 nucleotides align to TRBD1. The CDR3 extends over 14 amino acids. V gave up 5 bases and J gave up 3 bases; unmatched junction bases: 7. Germline V gene sequence: CDR1 SGHTA, CDR2 FQGNSA. In nucleotides, the CDR3 is TGTGCCAGCAGCCTTGGGACAGAGTACTACGAGCAGTACGTC. Its translation: CASSLGTEYYEQYV.

The sample holds many counts of this clonotype. This chain links TRBV7-6 with TRBJ2-2; D is perhaps TRBD1 or TRBD2 (6 bases each). Trimming shortened V by 8 bases and J by 6 bases, and 13 bases separated the two germline ends. The CDR3 extends over 13 amino acids. Per the germline V gene, CDR1 is SGHVS and CDR2 is FNYEAQ. The CDR3 region has the DNA TGTGCCAGCGGGGGGCAAAACTCCGGGGAGCTGTTTTTT. Its protein product is CASGGQNSGELFF.

The chain joins TRBV29-1 to TRBJ2-7; 11 positions agree with TRBD2. The V and J ends lost 5 bases and 0 bases, in that order; junction bases with no gene match: 3. The germline V gene has CDR1 SQVTM and CDR2 ANQGSEA. The CDR3 is made up of 14 amino acids. The CDR3 protein is CSVRLAGPSYEQYF. For the CDR3, the DNA is TGCAGCGTTCGACTAGCGGGGCCCTCCTACGAGCAGTACTTC.

This clonotype was detected a few times. The CDR3 reads CASSQGRQGAIVLTF. In nucleotides, the CDR3 is TGCGCCAGCAGCCAAGGTCGACAGGGCGCAATTGTCCTGACTTTC. This chain joins TRBV4-3 and TRBJ2-6, with 7 bases matching TRBD1. Germline V gene lookup returns CDR1 LGHNA and CDR2 YSLEER. J lost 13 bases, V lost 1 base, and 10 bases had no gene match. This CDR3 has 15 residues.

This clonotype was detected only a few times. The chain is built from TRBV6-1 and TRBJ1-3, with TRBD1 as a possible D gene (6 bases). Germline assignment: CDR1 MNHNS and CDR2 SASEGT. V lost 6 bases and J 7 bases, leaving 19 bases between the germline ends. The CDR3 length is 15 residues. The CDR3 region has the DNA TGTGCCAGCAGCCCTTTACAGGGAGGGCGGAACACCATATATTTT. Protein: CASSPLQGGRNTIYF.

This clonotype was detected only once. CDR3 DNA: TGCGCCAGCAGCCCAACCGTAGGTGGGCCCGAAGCTTTCTTT. As protein: CASSPTVGGPEAFF. This sequence joins TRBV4-1 and TRBJ1-1; D is unresolved. The length of the CDR3 is 14 residues. V lost 4 bases and J 8 bases, leaving 17 bases between the germline ends. Germline CDR1 and CDR2: MGHRA and YSYEKL.

CDR3 protein: CASRLLLAGPDGGEQFF. CDR3 in DNA: TGCGCCAGCAGGCTTTTATTGGCGGGGCCCGATGGGGGTGAGCAGTTCTTC. V gene TRBV4-1 combines with J gene TRBJ2-1, with TRBD2 as a possible D gene (6 bases). Germline V gives CDR1 MGHRA, CDR2 YSYEKL. Trimming left V 6 bases short and J 9 bases short, with 27 bases between. The CDR3 is made up of 17 amino acids.

This clonotype has more than one count but fewer than ten. V gene TRBV28 combines with J gene TRBJ2-1; TRBD2 agrees at 8 bases. Per the germline V gene, CDR1 is MDHEN and CDR2 is SYDVKM. The CDR3 runs 18 residues. Unmatched junction bases numbered 11, after V lost 4 bases and J lost 0 bases. CDR3 sequence: CASSSMGGGRGSYNEQFF. The CDR3 region has the DNA TGTGCCAGCAGTTCAATGGGCGGGGGGAGAGGCTCCTACAATGAGCAGTTCTTC.

The chain has TRBV4-3 and TRBJ2-2, with D possibly matching TRBD2 (7 bases). Per germline, CDR1 LGHNA and CDR2 YSLEER. Deletions cut 0 bases from V and 6 bases from J, with 11 bases between. The CDR3 has 15 amino acids. The DNA of the CDR3 is TGCGCCAGCAGCCAAGATAGAGGGGGGGCCGGGGAGCTGTTTTTT. Translation gives CASSQDRGGAGELFF.

This clonotype was detected only a few times. This chain uses TRBV5-4 with TRBJ1-2, with D possibly TRBD1 on 5 matching bases. CDR1 and CDR2 from the germline V gene are SGHNT and YYREEE (reference sequence). Trimming took off 2 bases at V and 6 bases at J, with 8 bases between the two ends. CDR3 length: 12 amino acids. CDR3 sequence: CASSFSGNGYTF. The DNA for the CDR3 is TGTGCCAGCAGCTTTTCAGGGAATGGCTACACCTTC.

This clonotype was counted a few times. The J gene is TRBJ1-2, the V gene TRBV25-1, with D perhaps matching TRBD1 (5 bases). The CDR3 is 11 residues long. Germline V gene sequence: CDR1 MGHDK, CDR2 SYGVNS. Deletions cut 3 bases from V and 9 bases from J, with 8 bases between. CDR3 nucleotides: TGTGCCAGCAGTGAGGGGACGAGCTACACCTTC. Its translation: CASSEGTSYTF.

V usage is TRBV4-2 and J usage is TRBJ1-6; D uncertain. The V end lost 0 bases, the J end lost 3 bases, and 21 bases lay between the germline ends. This CDR3 spans 20 amino acids. The V gene's germline CDR1 is LGHNA and CDR2 YNFKEQ. The CDR3 DNA follows: TGTGCCAGCAGCCAAGATATATGGGTGGTCGCCGAGCGCTATAATTCACCCCTCCACTTT. Its protein is CASSQDIWVVAERYNSPLHF.